Listed below are T cell receptor beta chains from one sample, sequenced in a study of T cell changes during pregnancy in multiple sclerosis. Produced via immunoSEQ multiplex PCR; TCRdb's table is partial and in-frame only. The sample yields around 77,000 clones, over 85% seen once. The specimen was peripheral blood, collected in the third trimester of pregnancy. All receptors derive from a female donor with multiple sclerosis, enrolled in a pregnancy study. Each CDR3 is given without its conserved first and last residue.

>TRBV27
ASTTHHRGSTEAF
>TRBV5-1
ASSSGTGLGSTGELF
>TRBV27
ASSRQGFSYEQY
>TRBV2
ASSEADRGHEKLF
>TRBV4-3
ASSQDDIQGGSNYGYT
>TRBV2
ASSTQGRDTEAF
>TRBV4-3
ASSQERETGANVLT
>TRBV5-1
ASSLVVAGDYEQY
>TRBV27
ASRRQGSSYNSPLH
>TRBV5-5
ASTKQGGLEDTQY
>TRBV7-6
ASSSRDRGDEQF
>TRBV6-5
ASTAPGNEQY
>TRBV5-5
ASSPATGTHYGYT
>TRBV7-9
ASSLGIPGYETQY
>TRBV6-4
ASSGNSSRRLSGYT
>TRBV28
ASSSTLAAGGNNEQF
>TRBV6-1
ASRGLGNQPQH
>TRBV10-2
ASSTGYPNTEAF
>TRBV27
ASSLRTGGIPYGYT
>TRBV20-1
SARGGGYT
>TRBV18
ASSPLLAGNTEAF
>TRBV27
ASSSDYYTGELF
>TRBV5-1
ASSLVRASGSNEQY
>TRBV6-6
ASSSGTGPDWEKLF
>TRBV30
AWKQGAQPQH
>TRBV11-2
ASSLDSGGSGRGNAEQF
>TRBV11-2
ASSLRGHRFDEQY
>TRBV18
ASSPEEIGTEAF
>TRBV5-4
ASSPRTGPDTQY
>TRBV7-8
ASSAPLSRKADGVAF
>TRBV4-1
ASSHCYLDSPCEQY
>TRBV27
ASSPLTSAYNEQF
>TRBV19
ASSPRDRLQETQY
>TRBV7-9
ASSTGLAGGSGELF